These 10 T cell receptor beta chains were all obtained from the same sample, sequenced in a study of blood T cell repertoires in COVID-19. Method: immunoSEQ multiplex PCR; TCRdb's copy keeps in-frame clones and lacks some. The data hold around 230,000 clones, with about 91% observed a single time. Source material: PBMCs or T cells enriched from blood (not recorded which). The receptors here all came from a woman in her thirties or forties with acute COVID-19.

V and J are TRBV28 and TRBJ1-1, with D possibly matching TRBD1 (6 bases). Trimming took 7 bases from V and 5 from J, leaving 17 bases between them. CDR1 and CDR2 from the germline V gene are MDHEN and SYDVKM. The CDR3 has 14 amino acids. The CDR3 DNA reads as TGTGCCAGCACCCGGGGGGGGGCCGGGACTGAAGCTTTCTTT. Its protein product is CASTRGGAGTEAFF.

V and J are TRBV11-2 and TRBJ1-1, with D possibly being TRBD1 (5 bases). The V gene lost 8 bases and the J gene lost 1 base, with 17 bases spanning the gap. The length of the CDR3 is 15 residues. CDR1 SGHAT and CDR2 FQNNGV come from the germline V gene. The CDR3 DNA sequence: TGTGCCAGCGGCCTCCTCAGGGTGGGGAACACTGAAGCTTTCTTT. As protein: CASGLLRVGNTEAFF.

The J gene is TRBJ1-1, the V gene TRBV4-2; D is perhaps TRBD1 (5 bases). Germline CDR1 LGHNA, CDR2 YNFKEQ. The CDR3 contains 16 residues. V was shortened by 3 bases and J by 5 bases, with 19 bases between the two germline ends. The CDR3 bases are TGTGCCAGCAGCCACCCGAGAGGGGAGGTTAGTACTGAAGCTTTCTTT. Its translation: CASSHPRGEVSTEAFF.

The chain couples TRBV11-3 to TRBJ1-1, with D possibly matching TRBD1 (6 bases). The CDR3 has 11 amino acids. The V and J ends lost 5 bases and 7 bases respectively, with 8 bases between them. Germline V CDR1 and CDR2: SGHNT, YENEEA. The CDR3 DNA reads as TGTGCCAGCAGCGCGGACAGTGAAGCTTTCTTT. Translated, it gives CASSADSEAFF.

The DNA for the CDR3 is TGTGCCAGCAGCCGCATTCGACGGCGGGGTCCGGGGAATGAGCAGTTCTTC. Protein product: CASSRIRRRGPGNEQFF. This chain uses TRBV11-2 with TRBJ2-1; tentatively, D is TRBD2 (6 bases). Germline CDR1 is SGHAT and CDR2 is FQNNGV. V was shortened by 5 bases and J by 7 bases, with 24 bases between the two germline ends. This CDR3 has 17 amino acids.

In its sample, this clone was seen a few times. V gene TRBV9 combines with J gene TRBJ2-1; D is unclear. The V end lost 3 bases, the J end lost 2 bases, and 12 bases lay between the germline ends. The CDR3 sequence is 15 residues long. Germline V gives CDR1 SGDLS, CDR2 YYNGEE. CDR3 in amino acids: CASSDEGVPYNEQFF. The CDR3 nucleotides read TGTGCCAGCAGCGATGAAGGAGTCCCCTACAATGAGCAGTTCTTC.

The chain uses TRBV11-3 and TRBJ1-4; 9 bases match TRBD1. V lost 3 bases and J lost 8; bases outside the gene matches: 7. The germline V gene has CDR1 SGHNT and CDR2 YENEEA. This CDR3 has 15 residues. CDR3 sequence (DNA): TGTGCCAGCAGCTTGGGACAGGGTGAAGTCGAAAAACTGTTTTTT. As protein: CASSLGQGEVEKLFF.

The CDR3 loop is CASSVAARMGGELFF. CDR3 nucleotide sequence: TGTGCCAGCAGCGTAGCAGCGCGGATGGGCGGGGAGCTGTTTTTT. The J gene is TRBJ2-2, the V gene TRBV9, with D unclear. The CDR3 consists of 15 residues. Germline CDR1 and CDR2: SGDLS and YYNGEE. Between the trimmed V and J ends, which lost 0 bases and 7 bases, there was a span of 13 bases.

The V call is TRBV7-2, the J call TRBJ2-3; 8 bases fit TRBD2. This CDR3 has 18 residues. Germline values: CDR1 SGHTA, CDR2 FQGNSA. V shed 1 base and J 0 bases; nucleotides not matched to a gene: 9. For the CDR3, the DNA is TGTGCCAGCAGCTTAGATTCTAGCGGGTTCTTTAGCACAGATACGCAGTATTTT. As protein: CASSLDSSGFFSTDTQYF.

This sequence joins TRBV14 and TRBJ2-2; D not certain. The CDR3 has 13 amino acids. Germline CDR1 and CDR2: SGHDN and FVKESK. V dropped 4 bases and J dropped 3 bases, with 6 bases sitting between them. The CDR3 coding sequence is TGTGCCAGCAGCCCCCAGTACACCGGGGAGCTGTTTTTT. Protein sequence: CASSPQYTGELFF.